Ten or more counts support the clone carrying this TCR beta chain. As yet, its antigen is unknown. In germline, CDR1 is SGHRS, CDR2 YFSETQ. CDR3 size: 15 residues. V was pared by 3 bases and J by 6 bases, with 18 bases between. This sample stems from a study of T-cell memory formation after mild COVID-19. Turning to the study itself: Across donors, TCR clusters were largely donor specific.

Findings of the study overall: The study found balanced CD4/CD8 in clones contracting day 15 to 85 and a CD4+ lean in later expanders. For contracting clones, CD4+ ones sat mainly in CM and EM, CD8+ in EMRA.

TCRdb called the 5' RACE reads again in MiXCR, with one record for every CDR3 protein. The sample includes about 150,000 distinct CDR3 sequences, roughly 21% of them seen just once. V gene TRBV5-1 combines with J gene TRBJ1-1; D is uncertain. The sequence was obtained from an adult woman who had mild COVID-19 (a few samples of this study predate the infection). Cell type and time point are not known. Material: PBMCs or a T cell subset sorted from them (not recorded which). Here the CDR3 reads CASSSGPETWAEAFF. Here the CDR3 DNA reads TGCGCCAGCAGCTCCGGGCCGGAAACCTGGGCTGAAGCTTTCTTT.